This T cell receptor (beta chain) is from a study of blood T cell repertoires in COVID-19. The CDR3 has 15 residues. Germline CDR1 and CDR2: ENHRY and SYGVKD. With 3 bases clipped from V and 5 bases from J, the junction kept 9 bases outside the gene matches. The protocol was immunoSEQ multiplex PCR, while the TCRdb copy is restricted to in-frame clones and leaves out a portion. The data hold 90,000 to 120,000 clones, with around 83% observed a single time. V and J are TRBV10-3 and TRBJ2-5; 7 positions match TRBD2. The source material was peripheral blood. This receptor was taken from a man aged 70-80 years with acute or convalescent COVID-19. CDR3 sequence reads: CAISDFGGSRETQYF. DNA for the CDR3: TGTGCCATCAGTGACTTCGGGGGGAGTAGGGAGACCCAGTACTTC.